These 5 T cell receptor beta chains originate from one sample sequenced in a study of graft-versus-host responses after intestinal transplantation (TCRdb year 2021). The library was made by the immunoSEQ multiplex PCR assay. The table was pulled from immuneACCESS by TCRdb, which kept in-frame rearrangements only. Such tables lose some clones; where checked, under half of the loss comes from unresolved V genes, and the rest has no known cause. This sample lists around 96,000 clones; around 90% were detected once. The ten largest clones represent about 16% of the sample. Material: PBMCs, obtained 453 days after intestinal transplant. These TCRs come from a human patient who received an intestinal transplant, so some T cells may come from the graft donor.

The chain links TRBV29-1 to TRBJ2-7, with D perhaps matching TRBD1 (6 bases). The germline gives CDR1 SQVTM, CDR2 ANQGSEA. This CDR3 comprises 11 residues. The V end lost 4 bases, the J end lost 2 bases, and 6 bases lay between the germline ends. The CDR3 nucleotides read TGCAGCGTTGGACAGGCCTACGAGCAGTACTTC. As protein: CSVGQAYEQYF.

The chain combines TRBV5-8 with TRBJ1-5, with D possibly matching TRBD1 (5 bases). The CDR3 covers 13 residues. CDR1 is SGHTS and CDR2 is YDEGEE in the germline V gene. V was pared by 7 bases and J by 6 bases, with 14 bases between. For the CDR3, the DNA is TGTGCCAGCGCGTTTCGGGGGGGTCAGCCCCAGCATTTT. It translates to CASAFRGGQPQHF.

The chain uses TRBV21-1 and TRBJ2-2; whether TRBD1, the table's D call, matches the DNA was not checked. TRBV21-1 is labeled a pseudogene. This CDR3 region has 16 residues. CDR3 protein: CASSKTGAVNTGELFF. CDR3 in DNA: TGTGCCAGCTCCAAGACAGGGGCGGTGAACACCGGGGAGCTGTTTTTT.

The chain carries TRBV7-8 and TRBJ1-2, with D perhaps matching TRBD1 (5 bases). Per germline, CDR1 SGHVS and CDR2 FQNEAQ. The CDR3 totals 17 residues. V was cut by 3 bases and J by 0 bases, with 17 bases left in between. The CDR3 loop reads CASSLWGVSGANYGYTF. The CDR3 DNA follows: TGTGCCAGCAGCTTGTGGGGGGTGTCAGGAGCTAACTATGGCTACACCTTC.

The rearrangement links TRBV5-1 to TRBJ2-2; the D gene is possibly TRBD1 (5 bases). The CDR3 length is 15 residues. CDR1 SGHRS and CDR2 YFSETQ come from the germline V gene. The germline V and J ends were trimmed by 0 bases and 2 bases, with 8 bases remaining between them. As DNA, the CDR3 is TGCGCCAGCAGCTTGGGTGGGGCAAACACCGGGGAGCTGTTTTTT. Amino acids: CASSLGGANTGELFF.